This entry concerns a single TCR beta chain. Its matching antigen is unknown. This sample is part of a study of cytomegalovirus exposure and HLA in healthy donors. Whole-study findings and limits: Upon later analysis, TCR association rates were observed to vary by HLA locus, being highest for DRB1 and lowest for HLA-C. According to the study, some 160 TCR beta chains were cytomegalovirus-associated. TCR beta V- and J-gene trimming was later associated with a missense DCLRE1C variant.

Primers included in the PCR were 60 Vbeta and 13 Jbeta primers. Method: immunoSEQ multiplex PCR; TCRdb's copy keeps in-frame clones and lacks some. In all, the sample yields 20,000 to 25,000 clones. The clonotype originates from a man in his 60s in good health and CMV-seropositive. The sample consisted of PBMCs.

The CDR3 nucleotides read TGTGCCAGCAGTGATCCGACAGGGGGCGGTGAAAAACTGTTTTTT. Amino acid sequence: CASSDPTGGGEKLFF. This chain connects TRBV2 to TRBJ1-4; 10 bases are shared with TRBD1. The CDR3 is 15 amino acids. Germline loops: CDR1 SNHLY, CDR2 FYNNEI. J was trimmed by 7 bases and V by 3 bases; bases with no gene match: 5.